The 31 T cell receptor beta chains presented below share a single source sample, sequenced in a study of PD-L1 blockade in urothelial cancer. Method: immunoSEQ multiplex PCR; TCRdb's copy keeps in-frame clones and lacks some. The sample carries tens of thousands of clones, approximately 90% recorded once. Time point specified: pretreatment peripheral blood. The specimen comprised PBMCs, sampled around atezolizumab (anti-PD-L1) treatment. Receptor source: an older woman with urothelial cancer.

This chain joins TRBV28 and TRBJ2-1, with TRBD1 identical over 8 bases. Germline V gene lookup returns CDR1 MDHEN and CDR2 SYDVKM. The J segment lost 6 bases and the V segment lost 3 bases, leaving 7 bases of the junction unmatched. This CDR3 is 15 amino acids long. Written as DNA, the CDR3 is TGTGCCAGCAGTTTCGGGGACAGGCAATCCAATGAGCAGTTCTTC. Translated, it gives CASSFGDRQSNEQFF.

This clone appeared a few times. The V call is TRBV13, the J call TRBJ2-3; 9 nucleotides align to TRBD2. This CDR3 has 16 amino acids. Germline loops: CDR1 PRHDT, CDR2 FYEKMQ (reference sequence). V dropped 4 bases and J dropped 4; count of bases not matched to a gene: 9. CDR3 sequence: CASSSSRAGGPDTQYF. The CDR3, as DNA: TGTGCCAGCAGCTCCAGCCGGGCGGGGGGGCCAGATACGCAGTATTTT.

The V call is TRBV11-3, the J call TRBJ2-7, with 9 bases matching TRBD1. This CDR3 comprises 15 residues. Germline V CDR1 and CDR2: SGHNT, YENEEA. The ends lost 0 bases at V and 5 bases at J; junction bases unmatched: 5. The CDR3 loop is CASSLEGTGRHEQYF. The CDR3 region has the DNA TGTGCCAGCAGCTTAGAAGGGACAGGGAGGCACGAGCAGTACTTC.

The rearrangement links TRBV25-1 to TRBJ2-7; 11 bases fit TRBD2. Trimming at V came to 5 bases and at J to 7 bases, leaving 7 bases not matched to a gene. The CDR3 sequence is 14 residues long. Germline V gene data show CDR1 as MGHDK and CDR2 as SYGVNS. CDR3 sequence (DNA): TGTGCCAGCAGTACACTAGCGGGAGTAGGGGAGCAGTACTTC. It codes for CASSTLAGVGEQYF.

The chain carries TRBV12-5 and TRBJ2-1, with TRBD2 matching 7 bases. Germline V gives CDR1 LGHNT, CDR2 FRNRAP. The trim removed 7 bases at V and 0 bases at J, leaving 9 bases unmatched. The length of the CDR3 is 16 residues. The CDR3 region has the DNA TGTGCTAGTGATGTGAGCGGGGCTTGCTCCTACAATGAGCAGTTCTTC. Protein product: CASDVSGACSYNEQFF.

The chain recombines TRBV27 with TRBJ2-3, with 7 bases that match TRBD1. Germline values: CDR1 MNHEY, CDR2 SMNVEV (reference sequence). The CDR3 is 14 amino acids. Germline trimming cut 7 bases from V and 3 bases from J; bases unmatched to any gene: 7. The CDR3 region has the DNA TGTGCCAGCACCCGACAGGGAGTGACAGATACGCAGTATTTT. Translated, it gives CASTRQGVTDTQYF.

The table lists this clone with a few counts. The V call is TRBV18, the J call TRBJ2-5; D is unresolved. Germline CDR1 reads KGHSH; CDR2 reads LQKENI. There are 15 residues in the CDR3. Trimming took 0 bases from V and 1 from J, leaving 9 bases between them. CDR3 sequence: CASSPPERSQETQYF. In DNA, the CDR3 is TGTGCCAGCTCACCACCCGAGAGGTCCCAAGAGACCCAGTACTTC.

This clone was detected a few times. This chain uses TRBV25-1 with TRBJ1-2, with D maybe TRBD1 (5 bases). This CDR3 region has 17 residues. Trimming left V 6 bases short and J 0 bases short, with 20 bases between. Germline V CDR1 and CDR2: MGHDK, SYGVNS. CDR3 loop: CASSLAGGTLTNYGYTF. CDR3 in DNA: TGTGCCAGCAGCTTGGCCGGGGGAACACTTACTAACTATGGCTACACCTTC.

This clone was observed a single time. The chain uses TRBV9 and TRBJ2-2; a possible D gene is TRBD1 (5 bases). The V end lost 4 bases, the J end lost 2 bases, and 12 bases lay between the germline ends. Per germline, CDR1 SGDLS and CDR2 YYNGEE. The CDR3 consists of 15 residues. The CDR3 DNA is TGTGCCAGCAGCACCACACAGGACAACACCGGGGAGCTGTTTTTT. It encodes CASSTTQDNTGELFF.

The rearrangement uses TRBV12-5 and TRBJ2-2; TRBD1 is a possible D gene (6 bases). V lost 6 bases, J lost 8 bases, and 10 bases lay in between. Looked up from germline, CDR1 is LGHNT and CDR2 is FRNRAP. This CDR3 contains 12 residues. The CDR3 DNA is TGTGCTAGTGGGGGACACCATGGGGAGCTGTTTTTT. It encodes CASGGHHGELFF. Full variable domain (outside the CDR3, taken from reference TRBV12-5 and TRBJ2-2): DARVTQTPRHKVTEMGQEVTMRCQPILGHNTVFWYRQTMMQGLELLAYFRNRAPLDDSGMPKDRFSAEMPDATLATLKIQPSEPRDSAVYFCASGGHHGELFFGEGSRLTVL.

The rearrangement uses TRBV4-3 and TRBJ2-3; D ambiguous. V lost 1 base and J lost 0, with 11 bases in between. The length of the CDR3 is 16 residues. In germline, CDR1 is LGHNA, CDR2 YSLEER. CDR3 loop: CASSQVAALSTDTQYF. CDR3 coding DNA: TGCGCCAGCAGCCAAGTCGCGGCTCTTAGCACAGATACGCAGTATTTT.

The rearrangement uses TRBV6-6 and TRBJ2-7, with 10 bases that match TRBD1. The trim removed 6 bases at V and 3 bases at J, leaving 8 bases unmatched. CDR3 length equals 15 residues. Germline CDR1 is MNHNY and CDR2 is SVGAGI (reference sequence). The CDR3 loop is CASSLGQGNFYEQYF. CDR3 DNA: TGTGCCAGCAGCTTGGGACAGGGGAACTTCTACGAGCAGTACTTC.

The chain carries TRBV7-9 and TRBJ1-1; D not certain. CDR3 length equals 14 residues. The V and J ends lost 0 bases and 1 base respectively, with 6 bases between them. Looked up from germline, CDR1 is SEHNR and CDR2 is FQNEAQ (reference sequence). Here the CDR3 DNA reads TGTGCCAGCAGCTTAGCTAGAGCGAACACTGAAGCTTTCTTT. Translation gives CASSLARANTEAFF.

The chain combines TRBV4-3 with TRBJ2-3; possibly TRBD1 for D (6 bases). The germline V gene encodes CDR1 LGHNA and CDR2 YSLEER. With 0 bases removed from V and 3 bases from J, the gap between germline ends came to 13 bases. The CDR3 spans 16 residues. CDR3 protein: CASSQELSGATDTQYF. The CDR3 DNA sequence: TGCGCCAGCAGCCAAGAGTTGTCAGGGGCAACAGATACGCAGTATTTT.

The CDR3 nucleotides read TGTGCCAGCAGCTTCGGGGGGGATAAGGGGCACTCCTACGAGCAGTACTTC. Its protein product is CASSFGGDKGHSYEQYF. The chain joins TRBV5-4 to TRBJ2-7, with 8 nucleotides matching TRBD2. Germline V gives CDR1 SGHNT, CDR2 YYREEE (reference sequence). The CDR3 runs 17 residues. V trimming: 2 bases; J trimming: 0 bases; junction bases outside the gene matches: 10.

This chain connects TRBV13 to TRBJ1-4, with 10 nucleotides matching TRBD1. CDR3 length: 14 amino acids. Trimming at V came to 5 bases and at J to 7 bases, leaving 4 bases not matched to a gene. Germline CDR1 is PRHDT and CDR2 is FYEKMQ (reference sequence). CDR3 sequence (DNA): TGTGCCAGCAGCCGGACAGGGGGGTTTGAAAAACTGTTTTTT. Protein product: CASSRTGGFEKLFF.

This clone was seen just once. The rearrangement joins TRBV4-1 to TRBJ1-4, with a possible D match to TRBD1 (5 bases). The CDR3 loop spans 13 amino acids. The germline CDR1 and CDR2 sequences are MGHRA and YSYEKL. Trimming pared 4 bases from V and 7 bases from J, leaving 10 bases between. CDR3 coding DNA: TGCGCCAGCAGCCTTATAAGGGGTGAAAAACTGTTTTTT. It specifies CASSLIRGEKLFF.

The chain couples TRBV2 to TRBJ2-5; possible D gene TRBD2, 7 bases. V gave up 6 bases and J gave up 1 base, with 15 bases separating them. This CDR3 is 15 amino acids long. In germline, CDR1 is SNHLY, CDR2 FYNNEI. The CDR3 region is CASRGGAGPQETQYF. The CDR3 region has the DNA TGTGCCAGCAGGGGGGGGGCTGGGCCCCAAGAGACCCAGTACTTC.

The J gene is TRBJ1-4, the V gene TRBV11-2; D is undetermined. Per germline, CDR1 SGHAT and CDR2 FQNNGV. The CDR3 consists of 14 residues. V lost 2 bases and J lost 5, with 9 bases in between. CDR3 DNA sequence: TGTGCCAGCAGCTTACGCCAGATCAATGAAAAACTGTTTTTT. It codes for CASSLRQINEKLFF.

The genes are TRBV5-5 and TRBJ2-1; 11 bases match TRBD2. Losses at the gene ends were 6 bases for V and 9 bases for J; bases not matched to a gene: 5. The V gene's germline CDR1 is SGHKS and CDR2 YYEKEE (reference sequence). This CDR3 spans 13 amino acids. The CDR3 DNA is TGTGCCAGCATCGGCCTAGCGGGAGGTGAGCAGTTCTTC. It encodes CASIGLAGGEQFF.

V and J are TRBV18 and TRBJ1-2; a weak D match, TRBD1 (6 bases). Trimming removed 3 bases at V and 4 bases at J, with 15 bases between. The CDR3 runs to 15 residues. Germline V CDR1 and CDR2: KGHSH, LQKENI. In DNA form, the CDR3 reads TGTGCCAGCTCACCGACAGGTGGATGGGGCTATGGCTACACCTTC. Translation: CASSPTGGWGYGYTF.

This chain joins TRBV27 and TRBJ2-7, with TRBD1 matching over 7 bases. This CDR3 is 15 amino acids long. Germline CDR1 MNHEY, CDR2 SMNVEV (reference sequence). V lost 2 bases to trimming and J lost 5 bases; unmatched junction nucleotides: 9. CDR3 amino acids: CASSLAAGGINEQYF. CDR3 in DNA: TGTGCCAGCAGTTTAGCGGCAGGGGGAATTAACGAGCAGTACTTC.

This chain connects TRBV7-8 to TRBJ2-5, with D possibly being TRBD1 (6 bases). Germline CDR1 is SGHVS and CDR2 is FQNEAQ. This CDR3 contains 14 residues. The ends were cut back, 5 bases at V and 7 bases at J, with 17 bases in the middle. CDR3 nucleotides: TGTGCCAGCAGCCCGCGCGACCGAGGGGGGACCCAGTACTTC. This encodes CASSPRDRGGTQYF.

V gene TRBV5-5 combines with J gene TRBJ1-2; 7 bases map to TRBD1. The trim removed 0 bases at V and 2 bases at J, leaving 7 bases unmatched. Germline lookup yields CDR1 SGHKS and CDR2 YYEKEE (reference sequence). CDR3 length: 16 amino acids. CDR3 region: CASSLDRGPINYGYTF. The DNA of the CDR3 is TGTGCCAGCAGCTTGGACAGGGGTCCAATCAACTATGGCTACACCTTC.

The rearrangement joins TRBV4-3 to TRBJ2-1; D might be TRBD2 (6 bases). The germline V and J ends were trimmed by 8 bases and 9 bases, with 20 bases remaining between them. This CDR3 region has 14 residues. Germline V gene lookup returns CDR1 LGHNA and CDR2 YSLEER. CDR3 loop: CASCRDSDGGEQFF. The CDR3 nucleotides read TGCGCCAGCTGCCGGGACTCGGACGGTGGTGAGCAGTTCTTC.

This chain joins TRBV5-4 and TRBJ1-2, with 9 nucleotides matching TRBD1. The CDR3 loop spans 14 amino acids. V lost 0 bases and J lost 8; bases outside the gene matches: 5. Germline CDR1 and CDR2: SGHNT and YYREEE (reference sequence). In DNA, the CDR3 is TGTGCCAGCAGCTTGGCCCTGGACAGGGGCGGCTACACCTTC. It encodes CASSLALDRGGYTF.

The rearrangement uses TRBV2 and TRBJ1-4, with D possibly being TRBD1 (5 bases). V was trimmed by 4 bases and J by 8 bases, leaving 14 bases between them. The CDR3 contains 14 residues. Germline V CDR1 and CDR2: SNHLY, FYNNEI. The CDR3 DNA is TGTGCCAGCAGTGGGGGGGGTGGTTCCGAAAAACTGTTTTTT. It codes for CASSGGGGSEKLFF.

The rearrangement links TRBV5-4 to TRBJ1-6; D gene uncertain. The CDR3 is 12 amino acids. Germline-derived CDR1 and CDR2 are SGHNT and YYREEE (reference sequence). The V end was cut by 4 bases, the J end by 10 bases, with 9 bases between. The CDR3 bases are TGTGCCAGCAGCCCCCGGGGATCACCCCTCCACTTT. Its translation is CASSPRGSPLHF.

The chain has TRBV5-1 and TRBJ2-5; 10 bases align to TRBD1. Germline loops: CDR1 SGHRS, CDR2 YFSETQ. This CDR3 region has 14 residues. The J segment lost 5 bases and the V segment lost 4 bases, leaving 5 bases of the junction unmatched. The CDR3 spells CASSPGQGVETQYF. In nucleotides, the CDR3 is TGCGCCAGCAGCCCAGGACAGGGGGTCGAGACCCAGTACTTC.

There are a few counts of this clone. The chain carries TRBV29-1 and TRBJ2-2, with 7 positions matching TRBD1. The CDR3 totals 14 residues. The V gene's germline CDR1 is SQVTM and CDR2 ANQGSEA. Germline trimming cut 7 bases from V and 2 bases from J; bases unmatched to any gene: 7. The CDR3, as DNA: TGCAGCGCCGGACAGGCAACAAACACCGGGGAGCTGTTTTTT. Translating gives CSAGQATNTGELFF.

The V gene is TRBV18, the J gene TRBJ1-3; perhaps TRBD1 as D (6 bases). The germline gives CDR1 KGHSH, CDR2 LQKENI. Trimming removed 2 bases from V and 1 base from J, with 18 bases in between. The CDR3 runs 18 residues. CDR3 amino acids: CASSPETGWVYSGNTIYF. In nucleotides, the CDR3 is TGTGCCAGCTCACCAGAGACAGGATGGGTTTATTCTGGAAACACCATATATTTT. The whole variable domain, filled in from reference TRBV18 and TRBJ1-3, reads NAGVMQNPRHLVRRRGQEARLRCSPMKGHSHVYWYRQLPEEGLKFMVYLQKENIIDESGMPKERFSAEFPKEGPSILRIQQVVRGDSAAYFCASSPETGWVYSGNTIYFGEGSWLTVV.